The next 27 T cell receptor beta chains were all read from a single sample in a study of PD-1 blockade in classical Hodgkin lymphoma. Here immunoSEQ multiplex PCR was the method, and the copy in TCRdb shows in-frame clones only, minus some. This table has 130,000 to 150,000 clones, approximately 80% appearing once. Every patient had relapsed following autologous stem cell transplantation, and cohorts differed in brentuximab vedotin exposure. The sample here was peripheral blood mononuclear cells (PBMCs), taken before the second cycle of nivolumab. These receptor sequences come from a human donor with classical Hodgkin lymphoma.

V and J are TRBV11-2 and TRBJ2-7; the D gene is possibly TRBD1 (5 bases). The CDR3 has 16 residues. Germline V gene sequence: CDR1 SGHAT, CDR2 FQNNGV. Trimming cost V 1 base and J 0 bases, with 13 bases left between them. CDR3 in amino acids: CASSLGKGSRSYEQYF. The CDR3 DNA reads TGTGCCAGCAGCTTAGGGAAGGGGTCGCGCTCCTACGAGCAGTACTTC.

In its sample, this clone was seen a few times. The chain recombines TRBV9 with TRBJ1-3; no firm D call. CDR1 is SGDLS and CDR2 is YYNGEE in the germline V gene. This CDR3 has 16 residues. The germline V and J ends were trimmed by 0 bases and 0 bases, with 10 bases remaining between them. The CDR3 coding sequence is TGTGCCAGCAGCGTAGTTGGCACCGGCTCTGGAAACACCATATATTTT. As protein: CASSVVGTGSGNTIYF.

This clone was detected a few times. This chain links TRBV7-7 with TRBJ2-1, with TRBD2 as a possible D gene (6 bases). The CDR3 runs 14 residues. The V gene's germline CDR1 is SSHAT and CDR2 FNYEAQ (reference sequence). The V end lost 5 bases, the J end lost 4 bases, and 12 bases lay between the germline ends. DNA for the CDR3: TGTGCCAGCAGCCCGGGACTGTCTTACAATGAGCAGTTCTTC. Amino acids: CASSPGLSYNEQFF. Full variable domain (missing parts from reference TRBV7-7 and TRBJ2-1): GAGVSQSPRYKVTKRGQDVTLRCDPISSHATLYWYQQALGQGPEFLTYFNYEAQPDKSGLPSDRFSAERPEGSISTLTIQRTEQRDSAMYRCASSPGLSYNEQFFGPGTRLTVL.

V and J are TRBV19 and TRBJ1-2; maybe TRBD1 (6 bases). V gave up 6 bases and J gave up 6 bases, with 14 bases separating them. CDR3 length equals 13 residues. The germline CDR1 and CDR2 sequences are LNHDA and SQIVND (reference sequence). CDR3 in amino acids: CASSKQGIDGYTF. The DNA for the CDR3 is TGTGCCAGTAGCAAACAGGGAATAGATGGCTACACCTTC. Together with reference TRBV19 and TRBJ1-2, the CDR3 gives the full variable domain: DGGITQSPKYLFRKEGQNVTLSCEQNLNHDAMYWYRQDPGQGLRLIYYSQIVNDFQKGDIAEGYSVSREKKESFPLTVTSAQKNPTAFYLCASSKQGIDGYTFGSGTRLTVV.

The V call is TRBV6-1, the J call TRBJ2-1, with D possibly being TRBD2 (6 bases). V lost 6 bases and J lost 5, with 11 bases in between. Looked up from germline, CDR1 is MNHNS and CDR2 is SASEGT. This CDR3 is 13 amino acids long. The CDR3: CASRGGRNNEQFF. DNA for the CDR3: TGTGCCAGCAGGGGGGGACGGAACAATGAGCAGTTCTTC.

This clone came up a few times. This chain joins TRBV7-3 and TRBJ1-1; TRBD1 matches at 8 bases. Trimming removed 2 bases from V and 2 bases from J; junction bases left unmatched: 4. CDR1 SGHTA and CDR2 FQGTGA come from the germline V gene. This CDR3 has 15 amino acids. The CDR3 loop reads CASSLSDRENTEAFF. The CDR3 DNA reads as TGTGCCAGCAGCTTATCGGACAGGGAAAACACTGAAGCTTTCTTT.

This clone is a singleton in its sample. The chain has TRBV9 and TRBJ1-3, with D uncertain. V shed 0 bases and J shed 0 bases, with 4 bases lying between them. Germline V CDR1 and CDR2: SGDLS, YYNGEE. This CDR3 is built from 14 residues. The CDR3 loop reads CASSVVHSGNTIYF. The DNA of the CDR3 is TGTGCCAGCAGCGTAGTTCACTCTGGAAACACCATATATTTT.

Concerning this clone: This CDR3 is also generated by other DNA sequences in the sample. This rearrangement joins TRBV10-3 to TRBJ1-5; D gene unclear. Trimming took off 1 base at V and 3 bases at J, with 4 bases between the two ends. The germline gives CDR1 ENHRY, CDR2 SYGVKD. The CDR3 runs 13 residues. CDR3 in DNA: TGTGCCATCAGTGAGTTTATCAATCAGCCCCAGCATTTT. This sequence encodes CAISEFINQPQHF.

V is TRBV4-3 and J is TRBJ2-2; the match to TRBD2 covers 7 bases. CDR3 length: 16 amino acids. Per the germline V gene, CDR1 is LGHNA and CDR2 is YSLEER. Unmatched junction bases numbered 5, after V lost 1 base and J lost 3 bases. The CDR3 DNA reads as TGCGCCAGCAGCCAAGCGGCAGGGAGGGACACCGGGGAGCTGTTTTTT. The encoded protein is CASSQAAGRDTGELFF.

A single count supports this clone. This CDR3 is CASSFGDRGAYEQYF. In DNA, the CDR3 is TGTGCCAGCAGTTTTGGGGACAGGGGGGCCTACGAGCAGTACTTC. The rearrangement links TRBV28 to TRBJ2-7; 11 bases fit TRBD1. V shed 3 bases and J 2 bases; nucleotides not matched to a gene: 3. Germline V CDR1 and CDR2: MDHEN, SYDVKM. The CDR3 has 15 amino acids.

The chain combines TRBV7-2 with TRBJ1-4; D gene uncertain. Germline CDR1 is SGHTA and CDR2 is FQGNSA. The CDR3 consists of 14 residues. Trimming shortened V by 4 bases and J by 6 bases, and 12 bases separated the two germline ends. The CDR3 reads CASSSTYGDEKLFF. Written as DNA, the CDR3 is TGTGCCAGCAGCTCCACATATGGGGATGAAAAACTGTTTTTT. Using reference TRBV7-2 and TRBJ1-4 for the parts outside the CDR3, the full variable domain is GAGVSQSPSNKVTEKGKDVELRCDPISGHTALYWYRQSLGQGLEFLIYFQGNSAPDKSGLPSDRFSAERTGGSVSTLTIQRTQQEDSAVYLCASSSTYGDEKLFFGSGTQLSVL.

This clone was found once. V is TRBV5-1 and J is TRBJ2-3; 10 bases align to TRBD2. Losses at the gene ends were 0 bases for V and 4 bases for J; bases not matched to a gene: 5. CDR3 length: 16 residues. Germline loops: CDR1 SGHRS, CDR2 YFSETQ. CDR3: CASSLEPSGSSDTQYF. The CDR3 DNA reads TGCGCCAGCAGCTTGGAGCCTAGCGGGAGTTCAGATACGCAGTATTTT.

This clone was seen ten or more times. The junction does not match germline at one end; this may be a read error. V is TRBV7-9 and J is TRBJ1-1; 7 bases are shared with TRBD1. The CDR3 consists of 16 residues. In germline, CDR1 is SEHNR, CDR2 FQNEAQ (reference sequence). DNA of the CDR3: TGTGCCAGCAGCATAGCCCCGGGACAGCGGAACACTGAAGCTTTCTTT. It is translated as CASSIAPGQRNTEAFF.

The chain joins TRBV6-1 to TRBJ1-1; TRBD1 might be the D (6 bases). Trimming removed 3 bases at V and 1 base at J, with 12 bases between. The CDR3 runs 15 residues. Germline V gene lookup returns CDR1 MNHNS and CDR2 SASEGT. CDR3 coding DNA: TGTGCCAGCAGTGATGGGCCGGGACAGAACACTGAAGCTTTCTTT. Translated, it gives CASSDGPGQNTEAFF.

The chain uses TRBV10-3 and TRBJ2-3; D may be TRBD1 (6 bases). Germline V gene data show CDR1 as ENHRY and CDR2 as SYGVKD. The CDR3 runs 12 residues. Trimming removed 10 bases at V and 5 bases at J, with 13 bases between. The CDR3 bases are TGTGCCACCGAGGGGGTCGGAGATACGCAGTATTTT. Amino acid sequence: CATEGVGDTQYF.

The rearrangement uses TRBV6-4 and TRBJ2-7; 8 nucleotides agree with TRBD1. Unmatched junction bases numbered 4, after V lost 6 bases and J lost 3 bases. This CDR3 region has 13 residues. Germline loops: CDR1 MRHNA, CDR2 SNTAGT. This CDR3 is CASSLGQGYEQYF. In DNA form, the CDR3 reads TGTGCCAGCAGCCTAGGACAGGGCTACGAGCAGTACTTC.

This clone came up once. The rearrangement joins TRBV27 to TRBJ2-5; 13 nucleotides align to TRBD2. The CDR3 covers 15 residues. The germline CDR1 and CDR2 sequences are MNHEY and SMNVEV (reference sequence). The trim removed 5 bases at V and 3 bases at J, leaving 3 bases unmatched. The CDR3 loop is CASSLGTSGKETQYF. CDR3 bases: TGTGCCAGCAGTCTCGGGACTAGCGGGAAAGAGACCCAGTACTTC.

This chain connects TRBV6-1 to TRBJ2-6; D remains unclear. This CDR3 is built from 15 residues. The V and J ends lost 10 bases and 0 bases respectively, with 13 bases between them. The germline V gene has CDR1 MNHNS and CDR2 SASEGT. CDR3 bases: TGTGCCACACGACACGGTTTCTCTGGGGCCAACGTCCTGACTTTC. It codes for CATRHGFSGANVLTF.

The chain carries TRBV4-1 and TRBJ2-1; perhaps D is TRBD1 or TRBD2 (5 bases each). Germline values: CDR1 MGHRA, CDR2 YSYEKL. The germline V and J ends were trimmed by 0 bases and 5 bases, with 17 bases remaining between them. The CDR3 totals 17 residues. The CDR3 region is CASSQDMGPVTDNEQFF. DNA for the CDR3: TGCGCCAGCAGCCAAGATATGGGACCCGTAACGGACAATGAGCAGTTCTTC.

The chain is built from TRBV6-6 and TRBJ2-7; a weak D match, TRBD1 (5 bases). Trimming took 0 bases from V and 7 from J, leaving 10 bases between them. Germline V gives CDR1 MNHNY, CDR2 SVGAGI (reference sequence). This CDR3 region has 13 residues. CDR3 in DNA: TGTGCCAGCAGTTACTCAAGGGGCCGGGAGCAGTACTTC. Its translation: CASSYSRGREQYF.

In this sample, this clone turned up a few times. V and J are TRBV5-4 and TRBJ2-3, with D tentatively TRBD1 (5 bases). CDR3 length: 15 amino acids. Between the trimmed V and J ends, which lost 4 bases and 2 bases, there was a span of 14 bases. CDR1 and CDR2 from the germline V gene are SGHNT and YYREEE (reference sequence). CDR3 sequence (DNA): TGTGCCAGCAGCCTCGGGTCTGGGGCCACAGATACGCAGTATTTT. The encoded protein is CASSLGSGATDTQYF.

The rearrangement joins TRBV27 to TRBJ1-3, with 7 bases fitting TRBD1. The junction had 9 bases not matched to a gene; V was cut back by 3 bases and J by 1 base. The CDR3 sequence is 17 residues long. Germline V CDR1 and CDR2: MNHEY, SMNVEV (reference sequence). The DNA for the CDR3 is TGTGCCAGCAGTTTGGGACCCCCAGGGGGGTCTGGAAACACCATATATTTT. Protein product: CASSLGPPGGSGNTIYF.

This rearrangement joins TRBV6-5 to TRBJ2-7; no definite D call. This CDR3 comprises 14 residues. With 1 base removed from V and 0 bases from J, the gap between germline ends came to 7 bases. Germline CDR1 MNHEY, CDR2 SVGAGI. The CDR3: CASSYWRSSYEQYF. CDR3 DNA sequence: TGTGCCAGCAGTTACTGGAGAAGCTCCTACGAGCAGTACTTC.

Written as DNA, the CDR3 is TGTGCCAGCAGGAACTCGGTGGCAAGGGAGACCCAGTACTTC. Encoded protein: CASRNSVARETQYF. This sequence joins TRBV27 and TRBJ2-5; D remains ambiguous. The CDR3 is made up of 14 amino acids. Looked up from germline, CDR1 is MNHEY and CDR2 is SMNVEV (reference sequence). Trimming removed 6 bases at V and 5 bases at J, with 16 bases between.

In its sample, this clone was seen once. The chain is built from TRBV6-1 and TRBJ2-1, with D perhaps TRBD1 or TRBD2 (5 bases each). V lost 1 base, J lost 10 bases, and 26 bases lay in between. Per germline, CDR1 MNHNS and CDR2 SASEGT. The CDR3 is 18 amino acids. Here the CDR3 reads CASSEVPIERDLLKEQFF. In DNA form, the CDR3 reads TGTGCCAGCAGTGAAGTTCCGATTGAAAGGGACCTCCTCAAAGAGCAGTTCTTC.

The chain has TRBV30 and TRBJ1-2; possible D gene TRBD1, 5 bases. This CDR3 comprises 14 residues. Per the germline V gene, CDR1 is GTSNPN and CDR2 is SVGIG (reference sequence). Trimming pared 4 bases from V and 4 bases from J, leaving 16 bases between. CDR3 sequence reads: CAWIPGRGSYGYTF. The CDR3 nucleotides are TGTGCCTGGATCCCGGGGCGGGGATCCTATGGCTACACCTTC.

The chain employs TRBV2 and TRBJ2-3; 8 positions match TRBD1. The CDR3 loop spans 16 amino acids. With 5 bases clipped from V and 2 bases from J, the junction kept 9 bases outside the gene matches. Looked up from germline, CDR1 is SNHLY and CDR2 is FYNNEI. The DNA for the CDR3 is TGTGCCAGCAGTCCAGAGGCGACAGGGGCCACAGATACGCAGTATTTT. Protein sequence: CASSPEATGATDTQYF.